The clone carrying this T cell receptor beta chain was seen a single time. This sample stems from a study of OX40 agonist ivuxolimab in advanced cancers. The assay was immunoSEQ multiplex PCR, and TCRdb's table has in-frame clones only and misses some. The table lists 55,000 to 90,000 clones, around 88% of them singletons. The specimen was CD4+ or CD8+ T cells sorted from blood, collected in a trial of the OX40 agonist ivuxolimab. The source is an adult with an advanced solid tumor such as melanoma, head and neck, liver or kidney cancer.

CDR3: CASSPEGNGYNEQYF. CDR3 coding DNA: TGCGCCAGCAGCCCGGAGGGCAACGGATACAACGAGCAGTACTTC. The V and J genes are TRBV4-3 and TRBJ2-7; D perhaps matches TRBD2 (6 bases). Trimming pared 4 bases from V and 5 bases from J, leaving 18 bases between. The CDR3 sequence is 15 residues long. Germline-derived CDR1 and CDR2 are LGHNA and YSLEER.